The 7 T cell receptor beta chains below all came from one sample that was sequenced in a study of regulatory T cells in long-lasting Graves disease. The time point is: newly diagnosed GD, antithyroid drugs for less than 3 months. PBMCs were the source of the RNA used for TCR sequencing. Researchers made TCR beta libraries by using iRepertoire HTBI primers and running Arm-PCR on CDR3 regions. TCRdb recomputed calls from the multiplex PCR reads with MiXCR, one row per CDR3 protein. Of around 480,000 distinct CDR3 sequences listed, about 16% were seen once; the top ten hold more than 20%. The same sample was also studied in work on T cells in Graves' hyperthyroidism and ophthalmopathy.

Sequenced here: peripheral blood mononuclear cells (PBMCs), sampled at new diagnosis, from a patient treated with antithyroid drugs. Receptors were obtained from a woman aged 35 to 59 with Graves disease.

In its sample, this clonotype was seen many times. CDR3 DNA sequence: TGTGCCAGCAGTCCCGGGACAGGGGGCGGGACTGAAGCTTTCTTT. Its translation is CASSPGTGGGTEAFF. The chain couples TRBV6-1 to TRBJ1-1; 12 nucleotides line up with TRBD1. Germline CDR1 reads MNHNS; CDR2 reads SASEGT. CDR3 length: 15 amino acids. With 5 bases clipped from V and 5 bases from J, the junction kept 6 bases outside the gene matches.

This clonotype was seen ten or more times. CDR3 amino acids: CSARANYRTGDGYTF. The CDR3 nucleotides are TGCAGTGCTAGAGCTAATTACCGGACAGGGGATGGCTACACCTTC. The chain combines TRBV20-1 with TRBJ1-2, with 9 bases matching TRBD1. The germline V gene has CDR1 DFQATT and CDR2 SNEGSKA (reference sequence). This CDR3 contains 15 residues. V dropped 1 base and J dropped 6; count of bases not matched to a gene: 9.

This clonotype was observed at least ten times. The V call is TRBV12-3 or TRBV12-4, the J call TRBJ2-1; TRBD2 agrees at 10 bases. The CDR3 consists of 16 residues. V was clipped by 7 bases and J by 7 bases; unmatched bases: 13. CDR3 in DNA: TGTGCCAGCATCGAGGGCATAGCGGGGGGACGTAATGAGCAGTTCTTC. As protein: CASIEGIAGGRNEQFF.

The V and J genes are TRBV27 and TRBJ1-2, with TRBD1 matching over 7 bases. From germline, CDR1 is MNHEY and CDR2 SMNVEV (reference sequence). V shed 4 bases and J 8 bases; nucleotides not matched to a gene: 13. This CDR3 has 15 amino acids. The CDR3 nucleotides read TGTGCCAGCAGTTCTCAGACAGGGTTCTATGACGGCTACACCTTC. Protein product: CASSSQTGFYDGYTF.

This clonotype was found many times. This chain joins TRBV11-2 and TRBJ2-7, with 7 bases fitting TRBD1. The CDR3 runs 16 residues. The junction had 13 bases not matched to a gene; V was cut back by 5 bases and J by 3 bases. Looked up from germline, CDR1 is SGHAT and CDR2 is FQNNGV. As DNA, the CDR3 is TGTGCCAGCAGCAAACGAGCCGGGACAGAGAACTACGAGCAGTACTTC. Translation gives CASSKRAGTENYEQYF.

CDR3 in DNA: TGTGCCACTGATACCGGGACACCCCCCTATGGCTACACCTTC. This codes for CATDTGTPPYGYTF. The V call is TRBV19, the J call TRBJ1-2; TRBD1 is a possible D gene (6 bases). CDR1 is LNHDA and CDR2 is SQIVND in the germline V gene (reference sequence). There are 14 residues in the CDR3. Trimming took 10 bases from V and 4 from J, leaving 19 bases between them.

This clonotype was counted many times. J is TRBJ1-6 and V is TRBV2; D possibly corresponds to TRBD1 (5 bases). From germline, CDR1 is SNHLY and CDR2 FYNNEI. V was clipped by 7 bases and J by 8 bases, with 12 bases between them. The CDR3 length is 13 residues. The CDR3 here is CASNSGGDSPLHF. The CDR3 DNA reads as TGTGCCAGCAACTCGGGGGGGGATTCACCCCTCCACTTT.